A single sample is the source of the 15 T cell receptor beta chains below, sequenced in a study of sequential checkpoint blockade in melanoma. Assay: immunoSEQ multiplex PCR; the TCRdb copy retains only in-frame clones and omits some. This table has more than 5,000 clones, about 79% appearing once. Indicated treatment: randomized to nivolumab then ipilimumab (arm A) or the reverse (arm B). The sample in question was CD8+ T cells sorted from blood (inferred from file names), obtained from a patient given nivolumab and ipilimumab in sequence. The receptors originated from a human patient with melanoma. Some clones in this sample may be carry-over from other donors' samples.

This chain uses TRBV15 with TRBJ2-1; 9 bases are shared with TRBD2. The V segment lost 0 bases and the J segment 2 bases; nucleotides outside the gene matches: 2. The germline gives CDR1 LNHNV, CDR2 YYDKDF (reference sequence). There are 16 residues in the CDR3. The CDR3 nucleotides read TGTGCCACCAGCAGAGATGCGGGGGGGACCTACAATGAGCAGTTCTTC. Translating gives CATSRDAGGTYNEQFF.

V gene TRBV27 combines with J gene TRBJ1-2; tentatively, D is TRBD1 (5 bases). CDR3 length: 15 residues. Germline-derived CDR1 and CDR2 are MNHEY and SMNVEV (reference sequence). V shed 0 bases and J shed 6 bases, with 14 bases lying between them. CDR3 coding DNA: TGTGCCAGCAGTTTATCCAGGGCGGGGTGGGATGGCTACACCTTC. Encoded protein: CASSLSRAGWDGYTF.

The chain combines TRBV4-1 with TRBJ2-7, with 10 positions matching TRBD1. From germline, CDR1 is MGHRA and CDR2 YSYEKL. Trimming removed 2 bases from V and 3 bases from J; junction bases left unmatched: 4. There are 15 residues in the CDR3. The CDR3 region has the DNA TGCGCCAGCAGCCAACCGGGACAGGGGAACTACGAGCAGTACTTC. Its translation: CASSQPGQGNYEQYF.

The chain carries TRBV19 and TRBJ2-7; 8 bases fit TRBD1. The V and J ends lost 2 bases and 4 bases, in that order; junction bases with no gene match: 7. The CDR3 length is 15 residues. Germline V gene data show CDR1 as LNHDA and CDR2 as SQIVND (reference sequence). In nucleotides, the CDR3 is TGTGCCAGTAGTATACGGCGGGACAGGCGGTACGAGCAGTACTTC. It encodes CASSIRRDRRYEQYF.

The chain recombines TRBV9 with TRBJ1-5; 7 bases are a match to TRBD1. J gave up 4 bases and V 0 bases, and 4 bases lay outside the gene matches. CDR1 SGDLS and CDR2 YYNGEE come from the germline V gene. This CDR3 region has 15 residues. The CDR3 sequence is CASSVEGAGNQPQHF. CDR3 nucleotide sequence: TGTGCCAGCAGCGTAGAGGGGGCTGGGAATCAGCCCCAGCATTTT. Filled out from reference TRBV9 and TRBJ1-5, the complete variable domain reads DSGVTQTPKHLITATGQRVTLRCSPRSGDLSVYWYQQSLDQGLQFLIQYYNGEERAKGNILERFSAQQFPDLHSELNLSSLELGDSALYFCASSVEGAGNQPQHFGDGTRLSIL.

The chain couples TRBV4-1 to TRBJ2-6; no reliable D call. V lost 0 bases and J 0 bases, leaving 9 bases between the germline ends. This CDR3 is 17 amino acids long. CDR1 and CDR2 (germline): MGHRA, YSYEKL. The CDR3 here is CASSQDQTYSGANVLTF. The DNA of the CDR3 is TGCGCCAGCAGCCAAGATCAAACATACTCTGGGGCCAACGTCCTGACTTTC.

The chain employs TRBV2 and TRBJ1-2, with D perhaps matching TRBD1 (5 bases). The CDR3 contains 20 residues. Germline CDR1 is SNHLY and CDR2 is FYNNEI. The V end lost 4 bases, the J end lost 7 bases, and 34 bases lay between the germline ends. The CDR3 DNA sequence: TGTGCCAGCAGTGTATTTCGTCCGGGTCCAAACCCCTCTCCGGGGGGTGGCTACACCTTC. Protein sequence: CASSVFRPGPNPSPGGGYTF.

A few counts support this clone. CDR3 DNA: TGTGCCAGCAGCCCGTTACAGGGGAATAACACTGAAGCTTTCTTT. Translating it yields CASSPLQGNNTEAFF. The chain carries TRBV7-3 and TRBJ1-1; TRBD1 matches at 7 bases. CDR1 SGHTA and CDR2 FQGTGA come from the germline V gene. V dropped 5 bases and J dropped 2; count of bases not matched to a gene: 8. The CDR3 length is 15 residues.

The V and J genes are TRBV5-4 and TRBJ2-7; D remains unclear. Germline CDR1 and CDR2: SGHNT and YYREEE (reference sequence). The CDR3 has 12 amino acids. The V end was cut by 3 bases, the J end by 9 bases, with 13 bases between. This CDR3 reads CASSSGSGGQYF. Here the CDR3 DNA reads TGTGCCAGCAGCTCTGGGTCTGGCGGGCAGTACTTC.

The CDR3 sequence: CASSISGQSFNQPQHF. DNA of the CDR3: TGTGCCAGCAGTATATCGGGACAGAGTTTCAATCAGCCCCAGCATTTT. The chain recombines TRBV28 with TRBJ1-5; 7 nucleotides align to TRBD1. V shed 5 bases, J shed 3 bases, and the junction held 10 bases outside the gene matches. The CDR3 extends over 16 amino acids. Per the germline V gene, CDR1 is MDHEN and CDR2 is SYDVKM.

The chain employs TRBV6-5 and TRBJ1-4; maybe TRBD1 (6 bases). Per germline, CDR1 MNHEY and CDR2 SVGAGI. The V gene lost 5 bases and the J gene lost 8 bases, with 18 bases spanning the gap. This CDR3 is built from 15 residues. The CDR3 spells CASSPSPGGGEKLFF. The CDR3 DNA is TGTGCCAGCAGTCCCTCTCCCGGGGGGGGCGAAAAACTGTTTTTT.

Of note for this clone: This specimen includes other DNA sequences encoding the same CDR3. The J gene is TRBJ2-7, the V gene TRBV27; no clear D gene. V was cut by 4 bases and J by 4 bases, with 5 bases left in between. This CDR3 contains 11 residues. CDR1 MNHEY and CDR2 SMNVEV come from the germline V gene (reference sequence). The CDR3: CASSSGYEQYF. The DNA of the CDR3 is TGTGCCAGCAGTTCCGGGTACGAGCAGTACTTC.

The rearrangement uses TRBV27 and TRBJ1-2, with 8 bases identical to TRBD1. Germline-derived CDR1 and CDR2 are MNHEY and SMNVEV (reference sequence). The V gene end was trimmed by 3 bases and the J gene end by 3 bases; junction bases not matched to a gene: 6. CDR3 size: 15 residues. The CDR3 spells CASSLRTGRYYGYTF. DNA of the CDR3: TGTGCCAGCAGTTTGAGGACAGGGAGGTACTATGGCTACACCTTC.

The V gene is TRBV7-9, the J gene TRBJ1-2, with 9 nucleotides matching TRBD1. The junction had 6 bases not matched to a gene; V was cut back by 5 bases and J by 8 bases. The CDR3 spans 13 residues. The germline V gene encodes CDR1 SEHNR and CDR2 FQNEAQ (reference sequence). The CDR3 DNA follows: TGTGCCAGCAGCCTAGGACAGGGGAGCGGCTACACCTTC. As protein: CASSLGQGSGYTF.

In this sample, this clone turned up a few times. CDR3 DNA sequence: TGCGCCAGCAGGGCGATTGGACAGGACAGAGATGACCTCCACTTT. It yields the protein CASRAIGQDRDDLHF. V is TRBV10-1 and J is TRBJ1-6, with 7 bases that match TRBD1. V was clipped by 6 bases and J by 15 bases; unmatched bases: 17. The CDR3 is 15 amino acids. The V gene's germline CDR1 is WNHNN and CDR2 SYGVQD (reference sequence).